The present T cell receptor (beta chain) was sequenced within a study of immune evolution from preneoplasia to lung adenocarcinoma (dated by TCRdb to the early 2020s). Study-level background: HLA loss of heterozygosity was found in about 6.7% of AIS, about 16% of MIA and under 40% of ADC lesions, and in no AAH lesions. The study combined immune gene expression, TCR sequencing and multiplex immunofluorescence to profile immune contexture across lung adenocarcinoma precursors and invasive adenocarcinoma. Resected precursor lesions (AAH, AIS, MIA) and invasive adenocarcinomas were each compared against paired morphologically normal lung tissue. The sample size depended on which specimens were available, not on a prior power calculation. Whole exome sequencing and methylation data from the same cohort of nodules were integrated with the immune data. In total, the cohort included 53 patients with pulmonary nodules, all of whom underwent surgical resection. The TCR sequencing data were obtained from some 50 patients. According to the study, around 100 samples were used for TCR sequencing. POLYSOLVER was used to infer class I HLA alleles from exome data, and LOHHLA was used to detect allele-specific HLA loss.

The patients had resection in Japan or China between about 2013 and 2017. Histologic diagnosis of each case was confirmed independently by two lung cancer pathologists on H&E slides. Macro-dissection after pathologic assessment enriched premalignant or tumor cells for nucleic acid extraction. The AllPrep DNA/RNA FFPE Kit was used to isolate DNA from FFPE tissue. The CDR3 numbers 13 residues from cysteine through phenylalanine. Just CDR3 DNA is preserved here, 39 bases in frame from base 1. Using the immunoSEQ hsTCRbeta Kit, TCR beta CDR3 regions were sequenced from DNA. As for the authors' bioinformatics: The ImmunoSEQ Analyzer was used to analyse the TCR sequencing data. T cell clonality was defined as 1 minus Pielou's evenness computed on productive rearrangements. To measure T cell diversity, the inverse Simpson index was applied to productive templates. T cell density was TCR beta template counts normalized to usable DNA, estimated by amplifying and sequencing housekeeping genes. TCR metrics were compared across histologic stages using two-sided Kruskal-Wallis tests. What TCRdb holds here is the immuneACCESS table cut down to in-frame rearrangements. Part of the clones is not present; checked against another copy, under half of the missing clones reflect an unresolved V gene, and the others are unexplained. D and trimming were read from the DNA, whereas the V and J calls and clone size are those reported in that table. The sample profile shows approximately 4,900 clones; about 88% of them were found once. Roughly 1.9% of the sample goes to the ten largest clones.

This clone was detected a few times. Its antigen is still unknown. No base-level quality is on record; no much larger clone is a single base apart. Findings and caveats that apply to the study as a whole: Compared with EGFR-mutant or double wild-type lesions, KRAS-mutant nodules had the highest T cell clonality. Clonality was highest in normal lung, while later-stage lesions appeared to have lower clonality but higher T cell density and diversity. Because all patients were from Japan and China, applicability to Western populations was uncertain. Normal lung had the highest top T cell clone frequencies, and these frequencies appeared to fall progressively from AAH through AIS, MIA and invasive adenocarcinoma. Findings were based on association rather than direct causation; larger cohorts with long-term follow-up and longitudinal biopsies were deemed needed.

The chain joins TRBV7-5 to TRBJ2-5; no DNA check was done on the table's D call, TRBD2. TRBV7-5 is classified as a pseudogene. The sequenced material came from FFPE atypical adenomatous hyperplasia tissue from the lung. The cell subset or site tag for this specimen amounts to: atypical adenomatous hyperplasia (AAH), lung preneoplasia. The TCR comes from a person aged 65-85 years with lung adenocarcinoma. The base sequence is TGTGCCAGAACCGGGGGGGAGCGGAAGACCCAGTACTTC. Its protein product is CARTGGERKTQYF.